Shown below are 30 T cell receptor beta chains from a single sample sequenced in a study of blood T cells in healthy people across ages. The use of a sample-barcoded 5' primer and a J-beta primer mix characterized a second PCR of about 7 to 12 cycles. TCRdb called the 5' RACE reads again in MiXCR, with one record for every CDR3 protein. The table shows fewer than 800,000 distinct CDR3 sequences, with around 32% occurring only once. Sequenced sample: blood. These receptors were taken from an elderly woman in good health.

At least ten counts were recorded for this clonotype. The chain combines TRBV2 with TRBJ2-3; the D gene is possibly TRBD1 (5 bases). From germline, CDR1 is SNHLY and CDR2 FYNNEI. The germline V and J ends were trimmed by 8 bases and 2 bases, with 14 bases remaining between them. CDR3 size: 14 residues. DNA of the CDR3: TGTGCCAGCTGGTGGGGCGGATTCACAGATACGCAGTATTTT. Translation: CASWWGGFTDTQYF.

This clonotype came up a few times. V and J are TRBV27 and TRBJ1-1; no reliable D call. V gave up 4 bases and J gave up 0 bases, with 12 bases separating them. CDR1 MNHEY and CDR2 SMNVEV come from the germline V gene (reference sequence). The CDR3 has 15 amino acids. This chain's CDR3 is CASSWTEDLNTEAFF. CDR3 DNA sequence: TGTGCCAGCAGTTGGACGGAGGACTTGAACACTGAAGCTTTCTTT.

This clonotype was counted many times. J is TRBJ2-1 and V is TRBV5-1; 9 positions match TRBD1. The V and J ends lost 1 base and 7 bases, in that order; junction bases with no gene match: 6. The germline V gene encodes CDR1 SGHRS and CDR2 YFSETQ. The CDR3 totals 15 residues. The CDR3 here is CASSLTGGAGNEQFF. The CDR3 bases are TGCGCCAGCAGCTTGACAGGGGGCGCGGGTAATGAGCAGTTCTTC.

Concerning this clonotype: This may come from a read error, since a much larger clone is one base off. This chain links TRBV7-2 with TRBJ2-7; D gene uncertain. Germline assignment: CDR1 SGHTA and CDR2 FQGNSA. The CDR3 totals 11 residues. Written as DNA, the CDR3 is TGTGCCAGCAGCCACCACTACGGGCAGTACTTC. Its translation: CASSHHYGQYF.

The chain joins TRBV7-9 to TRBJ1-2; no firm D call. CDR1 SEHNR and CDR2 FQNEAQ come from the germline V gene (reference sequence). The germline V and J ends were trimmed by 2 bases and 0 bases, with 16 bases remaining between them. The CDR3 sequence is 17 residues long. The DNA for the CDR3 is TGTGCCAGCAGCTTACTAGGTCTTCAATCCCCTAACTATGGCTACACCTTC. Translation gives CASSLLGLQSPNYGYTF. Together with reference TRBV7-9 and TRBJ1-2, the CDR3 gives the full variable domain: DTGVSQNPRHKITKRGQNVTFRCDPISEHNRLYWYRQTLGQGPEFLTYFQNEAQLEKSRLLSDRFSAERPKGSFSTLEIQRTEQGDSAMYLCASSLLGLQSPNYGYTFGSGTRLTVV.

The chain couples TRBV7-9 to TRBJ1-4, with 11 bases lining up with TRBD1. There are 14 residues in the CDR3. In germline, CDR1 is SEHNR, CDR2 FQNEAQ (reference sequence). V lost 5 bases and J lost 10; bases outside the gene matches: 6. CDR3 sequence (DNA): TGTGCCAGCAGCCCCGGGACAGGGGGTGTAAAACTGTTTTTT. Translating it yields CASSPGTGGVKLFF.

A few counts support this clonotype. The chain joins TRBV5-1 to TRBJ2-3, with D perhaps TRBD1 or TRBD2 (6 bases each). Trimming removed 5 bases at V and 4 bases at J, with 23 bases between. The CDR3 is made up of 17 amino acids. Germline assignment: CDR1 SGHRS and CDR2 YFSETQ. CDR3 sequence: CASSIWRGGPRSDTQYF. The DNA of the CDR3 is TGCGCCAGCAGTATTTGGCGTGGGGGGCCGAGGTCAGATACGCAGTATTTT.

The rearrangement uses TRBV5-6 and TRBJ1-5; TRBD1 is a possible D gene (5 bases). CDR1 and CDR2 from the germline V gene are SGHDT and YYEEEE. The CDR3 is made up of 14 amino acids. V was trimmed by 0 bases and J by 4 bases, leaving 8 bases between them. The CDR3 nucleotides are TGTGCCAGCAGCTTGGCCAGGGTGAATCAGCCCCAGCATTTT. Translating gives CASSLARVNQPQHF. Complete variable domain (other parts from reference TRBV5-6 and TRBJ1-5): DAGVTQSPTHLIKTRGQQVTLRCSPKSGHDTVSWYQQALGQGPQFIFQYYEEEERQRGNFPDRFSGHQFPNYSSELNVNALLLGDSALYLCASSLARVNQPQHFGDGTRLSIL.

This clonotype has more than one count but fewer than ten. A read error is possible here, since a much larger clone lies one base away. The rearrangement uses TRBV2 and TRBJ2-1; no clear D gene. The DNA end is a closer match to TRBJ2-7, so the J assignment may be wrong. The CDR3 runs to 16 residues. CDR1 and CDR2 from the germline V gene are SNHLY and FYNNEI. CDR3 in DNA: TGTGCCAGCAGTGATCGAGCGTCGAGCTCCTACAATGAGCAGTACTTC. Protein sequence: CASSDRASSSYNEQYF.

In this sample, this clonotype turned up many times. The chain has TRBV7-2 and TRBJ2-7; D is possibly TRBD1 or TRBD2 (5 bases each). The length of the CDR3 is 15 residues. Trimming removed 4 bases at V and 1 base at J, with 14 bases between. Germline CDR1 and CDR2: SGHTA and FQGNSA. The CDR3 loop reads CASSSETGASYEQYF. As DNA, the CDR3 is TGTGCCAGCAGCTCGGAGACCGGGGCTTCCTACGAGCAGTACTTC.

There are many counts of this clonotype. The J gene is TRBJ2-1, the V gene TRBV11-2; the D call may be TRBD1 or TRBD2 (6 bases each). Trimming pared 2 bases from V and 2 bases from J, leaving 10 bases between. This CDR3 comprises 15 residues. Per the germline V gene, CDR1 is SGHAT and CDR2 is FQNNGV. CDR3 sequence (DNA): TGTGCCAGCAGCTTATGGGGGGCTACCTACAATGAGCAGTTCTTC. This codes for CASSLWGATYNEQFF.

This clonotype was seen a few times. A single base separates this from a much larger clone, so it may be a read error. This sequence joins TRBV30 and TRBJ2-1; D possibly corresponds to TRBD1 (5 bases). The ends were cut back, 3 bases at V and 10 bases at J, with 16 bases in the middle. Germline V CDR1 and CDR2: GTSNPN, SVGIG (reference sequence). The CDR3 contains 13 residues. CDR3 nucleotide sequence: TGTGCCTGGAGACAGGACATTCGCCACGAGCAGTTCTTC. The encoded protein is CAWRQDIRHEQFF.

This clonotype came up many times. J is TRBJ1-2 and V is TRBV7-2, with 7 bases identical to TRBD1. V dropped 1 base and J dropped 4; count of bases not matched to a gene: 3. The germline V gene has CDR1 SGHTA and CDR2 FQGNSA. The CDR3 consists of 14 residues. CDR3 amino acids: CASSLGDRVYGYTF. The CDR3 DNA reads TGTGCCAGCAGCTTAGGTGACAGGGTCTATGGCTACACCTTC.

With regard to this clonotype: One base away lies a much larger clone, so this may be a sequencing read error. The chain uses TRBV5-4 and TRBJ2-3; 7 bases line up with TRBD2. Germline CDR1 reads SGHNT; CDR2 reads YYREEE (reference sequence). The CDR3 is 12 residues long. The CDR3, as DNA: TGTGCCGGCAGCAGCGTGGGGGGGACGCAGTATTTT. It codes for CAGSSVGGTQYF.

This clonotype was recorded at least ten times. CDR3 coding DNA: TGTGCCAGCAGCCCCCGTGGGGGCTCAGCTGAGCAGTTCTTC. This encodes CASSPRGGSAEQFF. The chain couples TRBV9 to TRBJ2-1, with a tentative D call TRBD1 (6 bases). The CDR3 totals 14 residues. Trimming removed 4 bases at V and 9 bases at J, with 17 bases between. CDR1 SGDLS and CDR2 YYNGEE come from the germline V gene. Full variable domain (rest looked up from reference TRBV9 and TRBJ2-1): DSGVTQTPKHLITATGQRVTLRCSPRSGDLSVYWYQQSLDQGLQFLIQYYNGEERAKGNILERFSAQQFPDLHSELNLSSLELGDSALYFCASSPRGGSAEQFFGPGTRLTVL.

This clonotype was observed many times. The chain joins TRBV7-2 to TRBJ1-5; TRBD1 aligns across 9 bases. The CDR3 runs to 17 residues. The germline gives CDR1 SGHTA, CDR2 FQGNSA. J was trimmed by 5 bases and V by 2 bases; bases with no gene match: 10. The CDR3 DNA reads TGTGCCAGCAGCTTACTTCCGGGACAGGGTGGTGATCAGCCCCAGCATTTT. Translation gives CASSLLPGQGGDQPQHF.

In this sample, this clonotype turned up many times. The chain combines TRBV3-1 with TRBJ1-4; TRBD1 matches 7 bases. The CDR3 is 16 residues long. Per germline, CDR1 LGHDT and CDR2 YNNKEL (reference sequence). Unmatched junction bases numbered 5, after V lost 2 bases and J lost 2 bases. CDR3 sequence (DNA): TGTGCCAGCAGCCAAAAAGTGACAGGGACTAATGAAAAACTGTTTTTT. Translated: CASSQKVTGTNEKLFF.

The chain recombines TRBV18 with TRBJ2-5; D is perhaps TRBD1 (5 bases). The tail of the sequence fits TRBJ2-7 better, so the J call may be wrong. The CDR3 runs 13 residues. Germline CDR1 reads KGHSH; CDR2 reads LQKENI. In nucleotides, the CDR3 is TGTGCCAGCTCACCAATAGGGGAAGGCGAGCAGTACTTC. This encodes CASSPIGEGEQYF.

The chain is built from TRBV5-6 and TRBJ1-5, with D maybe TRBD1 (6 bases). Per the germline V gene, CDR1 is SGHDT and CDR2 is YYEEEE. This CDR3 comprises 15 residues. With 2 bases removed from V and 5 bases from J, the gap between germline ends came to 14 bases. The CDR3 DNA is TGTGCCAGCAGCTTCTCACCAGGGGACGATCAGCCCCAGCATTTT. Its translation: CASSFSPGDDQPQHF.

This clonotype was counted between two and nine times. Since a much larger clone is just one base distant, this may be a read error. V is TRBV6-1 and J is TRBJ2-7; TRBD1 matches 7 bases. In germline, CDR1 is MNHNS, CDR2 SASEGT. There are 14 residues in the CDR3. Trimming took 4 bases from V and 3 from J; bases not matched to a gene: 6. The CDR3 DNA sequence: TGTGCCAGCAGTGGACCGAGACAGGGCTACGAGCAGTACTTC. This codes for CASSGPRQGYEQYF.

This chain uses TRBV10-2 with TRBJ2-2; 7 nucleotides line up with TRBD1. Per the germline V gene, CDR1 is WSHSY and CDR2 is SAAADI. The CDR3 is 16 amino acids. The trim removed 10 bases at V and 5 bases at J, leaving 16 bases unmatched. This CDR3 is CATERDDRVGTGELFF. The CDR3 coding sequence is TGCGCCACCGAAAGGGACGACAGGGTGGGAACCGGGGAGCTGTTTTTT.

This clonotype was seen ten or more times. Sequence at one end of the junction differs from germline and may be a read error. The CDR3 is CASSLEGLGGYTF. Written as DNA, the CDR3 is TGTGCCAGCAGCCTAGAAGGGCTGGGCGGCTACACCTTC. The chain has TRBV5-1 and TRBJ1-2; no clear D. The length of the CDR3 is 13 residues. Per germline, CDR1 SGHRS and CDR2 YFSETQ.

This clonotype has only a few counts. A read error may be the cause here, since a much bigger clone is one base away. The rearrangement uses TRBV6-1 and TRBJ2-5; 7 bases are shared with TRBD1. The CDR3 consists of 15 residues. Germline V CDR1 and CDR2: MNHNS, SASEGT. CDR3 in amino acids: CASSDGGTVLHEQDF. The CDR3 coding sequence is TGTGCCAGCAGTGATGGTGGGACAGTGCTACACGAGCAGGACTTC.

V and J are TRBV2 and TRBJ2-3; 14 positions agree with TRBD2. Trimming took 8 bases from V and 2 from J; bases not matched to a gene: 3. Germline values: CDR1 SNHLY, CDR2 FYNNEI. CDR3 size: 15 residues. The CDR3 DNA follows: TGTGCCAGCGGGACTAGCGGGAGAGTCACAGATACGCAGTATTTT. Residues: CASGTSGRVTDTQYF.

This clonotype was seen repeatedly, ten times or more. This may be a read error: a much more frequent sequence differs by one nucleotide. The chain uses TRBV7-2 and TRBJ2-5; the match to TRBD1 covers 9 bases. The CDR3 loop spans 18 amino acids. The germline V gene encodes CDR1 SGHTA and CDR2 FQGNSA. The trim removed 5 bases at V and 11 bases at J, leaving 24 bases unmatched. The CDR3 DNA sequence: TGTGCCAGCAGCCCTGGCGGGGGACAGGGCTCTTTTAGGAATGAGCAGTACTTC. Its translation is CASSPGGGQGSFRNEQYF.

In its sample, this clonotype was seen many times. This rearrangement joins TRBV5-1 to TRBJ1-6, with 10 bases that match TRBD1. Germline CDR1 SGHRS, CDR2 YFSETQ. The CDR3 has 14 residues. The junction had 5 bases not matched to a gene; V was cut back by 4 bases and J by 10 bases. CDR3: CASSPGQGGSPLHF. The CDR3 nucleotides are TGCGCCAGCAGCCCTGGACAGGGGGGATCACCCCTCCACTTT.

The chain employs TRBV18 and TRBJ2-7, with 11 bases fitting TRBD1. Germline V gene lookup returns CDR1 KGHSH and CDR2 LQKENI. The V gene end was trimmed by 3 bases and the J gene end by 3 bases; junction bases not matched to a gene: 7. This CDR3 spans 16 amino acids. This CDR3 reads CASSPLSGTGGYEQYF. The CDR3 bases are TGTGCCAGCTCACCCCTATCGGGGACAGGGGGCTACGAGCAGTACTTC.

This clonotype has ten or more counts. This chain joins TRBV4-1 and TRBJ1-2; 9 nucleotides match TRBD1. Trimming took 1 base from V and 4 from J; bases not matched to a gene: 13. CDR1 is MGHRA and CDR2 is YSYEKL in the germline V gene. CDR3 length: 18 amino acids. Here the CDR3 DNA reads TGCGCCAGCAGCCAAGTCCCTACAGGGGGCGAAAGGGTCTATGGCTACACCTTC. Its translation: CASSQVPTGGERVYGYTF.

The V call is TRBV29-1, the J call TRBJ1-1; D uncertain. The length of the CDR3 is 11 residues. Germline V gene data show CDR1 as SQVTM and CDR2 as ANQGSEA. Deletions cut 7 bases from V and 1 base from J, with 7 bases between. The CDR3 DNA follows: TGCAGCGCTGGCCCGAACACTGAAGCTTTCTTT. Its translation is CSAGPNTEAFF.

This clonotype has ten or more counts. The chain uses TRBV6-6 and TRBJ2-1; the match to TRBD2 covers 11 bases. This CDR3 contains 16 residues. Trimming at V came to 7 bases and at J to 7 bases, leaving 12 bases not matched to a gene. CDR1 and CDR2 (germline): MNHNY, SVGAGI (reference sequence). The CDR3 region is CASILPTSGVMNEQFF. The CDR3 DNA follows: TGTGCCAGCATCTTACCGACTAGCGGGGTCATGAATGAGCAGTTCTTC.